These T cell receptor beta chains were read from a single sample in a study of blood T cell repertoires in COVID-19. TCRdb's table, derived via immunoSEQ multiplex PCR, lists solely in-frame clones and lacks some. This table holds about 380,000 clones, about 90% found once. The specimen was PBMCs or T cells enriched from blood (not recorded which). All receptors come from a woman aged 25 to 39 who had recovered from COVID-19. Each CDR3 is given with its conserved first and last residue. D genes are given only for firm matches. Not every row has a clone size; where given, it reads once, few, many or a size class.

j_call	cdr3_length	d_call	v_call	clone_size	cdr3_nt	cdr3_aa
TRBJ2-7	15	NA	TRBV6-5	NA	TGTGCCAGCAGCGTAAGGAGGGCTCGAACCTACGAGCAGTACTTC	CASSVRRARTYEQYF
TRBJ1-2	15	TRBD1	TRBV7-9	NA	TGTGCCAGCAGCTACCTGACAGGGGAAGGCGATGGCTACACCTTC	CASSYLTGEGDGYTF
TRBJ1-1	13	NA	TRBV7-9	NA	TGTGCCACCGGGCGACAGGCAGGCACTGAAGCTTTCTTT	CATGRQAGTEAFF
TRBJ1-2	15	TRBD1	TRBV5-1	NA	TGCGCCAGCAGCTCACAGGGGGCCCTAGAGTATGGCTACACCTTC	CASSSQGALEYGYTF
TRBJ1-2	11	NA	TRBV2	NA	TGTGCCAGCAGGGGCAACTATGGCTACACCTTC	CASRGNYGYTF
TRBJ2-7	14	NA	TRBV9	NA	TGTGCCAGCAGCGTAGTGGGCTCTTCCTACGAGCAGTACTTC	CASSVVGSSYEQYF
TRBJ2-5	15	TRBD2	TRBV10-1	NA	TGCGCCAGCAGTGCTCTAGCGGCCCCGGAAGAGACCCAGTACTTC	CASSALAAPEETQYF
TRBJ1-5	14	TRBD1	TRBV2	NA	TGTGCCAGCGGAGTACAGGGACAGTATCAGCCCCAGCATTTT	CASGVQGQYQPQHF
TRBJ1-5	18	NA	TRBV23-1	NA	TGCGCCAGCAGTCAATCCCTCCCTTGGACAGAACCCATCCAGCCCCAGCATTTT	CASSQSLPWTEPIQPQHF
TRBJ2-5	12	TRBD1	TRBV5-1	NA	TGCGCCAGCCGACAGGGCCAAGAGACCCAGTACTTC	CASRQGQETQYF
TRBJ1-6	15	TRBD1	TRBV13	NA	TGTGCCAGCAGCGTCGGACAGGGGGCCTATTCACCCCTCCACTTT	CASSVGQGAYSPLHF
TRBJ2-5	16	TRBD2	TRBV27	NA	TGTGCCAGCAGTTTCAGCGGGAGGCCCCCCCAAGAGACCCAGTACTTC	CASSFSGRPPQETQYF
TRBJ2-1	18	NA	TRBV4-1	NA	TGCGCCAGCAGCCTCCTTAGGGGGGGGTACAGCTCCTACAATGAGCAGTTCTTC	CASSLLRGGYSSYNEQFF
TRBJ1-2	12	NA	TRBV2	NA	TGTGCCAGCAGTGTTGGCAGCTATGGCTACACCTTC	CASSVGSYGYTF
TRBJ2-5	15	NA	TRBV18	NA	TGTGCCAGCTCACCGGTCGAGTCCCAGCGGGAGACCCAGTACTTC	CASSPVESQRETQYF
TRBJ2-3	14	NA	TRBV3-1/TRBV3-2	NA	TGTGCCAGCAGCCAAGGTCCAAGCACAGATACGCAGTATTTT	CASSQGPSTDTQYF
TRBJ1-6	15	NA	TRBV30	NA	TGTGCCTGGAGTGTATCGGGCAGGGGTAATTCACCCCTCCACTTT	CAWSVSGRGNSPLHF
TRBJ2-1	15	NA	TRBV18	NA	TGTGCCAGCTCACGAGAAGAAGGGGAATACAATGAGCAGTTCTTC	CASSREEGEYNEQFF
TRBJ2-2	15	TRBD2	TRBV7-2	once	TGTGCCTCTTCCATCGGGAGGGCCCACACCGGGGAGCTGTTTTTT	CASSIGRAHTGELFF
TRBJ2-1	14	TRBD2	TRBV6-1	NA	TGTGCCAGCAGTGAGTCTAGCGGGAGAAATGAGCAGTTCTTC	CASSESSGRNEQFF
TRBJ2-2	17	NA	TRBV7-2	NA	TGTGCCAGCAGCTTACGTTGGCAGGGAAAGAGCACCGGGGAGCTGTTTTTT	CASSLRWQGKSTGELFF
TRBJ2-7	15	TRBD2	TRBV6-6	NA	TGTGCCAGCAGTTACGCCGGGAGGGCCTCCTACGAGCAGTACTTC	CASSYAGRASYEQYF
TRBJ2-3	14	NA	TRBV14	NA	TGTGCCAGCAGCCAAGTCGGGACTCCGGATACGCAGTATTTT	CASSQVGTPDTQYF
TRBJ1-1	16	TRBD1	TRBV18	NA	TGTGCCAGCTCACCCAGGACAGGCCTGCTGTCCACTGAAGCTTTCTTT	CASSPRTGLLSTEAFF
TRBJ2-1	15	TRBD2	TRBV2	NA	TGTGCCAGCAGTGAAAGACTAGCCAACTACAATGAGCAGTTCTTC	CASSERLANYNEQFF
TRBJ1-2	13	NA	TRBV12-5	NA	TGTGCTAGTGGTTTGGTACTGGGCAGCTCGCGCACCTTC	CASGLVLGSSRTF
TRBJ2-1	14	TRBD2	TRBV6-5	few	TGTGCCAGCAGTCGAGGCGCTAGCGGGAATGAGCAGTTCTTC	CASSRGASGNEQFF
TRBJ1-1	13	NA	TRBV5-1	NA	TGCGCCAGCTGGGCAGGGGTGAACACTGAAGCTTTCTTT	CASWAGVNTEAFF
TRBJ2-1	13	NA	TRBV12-3/TRBV12-4	NA	TGTGCCAGCAGTCAAACTAGCCACAATGAGCAGTTCTTC	CASSQTSHNEQFF
TRBJ1-2	14	NA	TRBV5-5	NA	TGTGCCAGCAGCAAACCCCCGGGAATCGATGGCTACACCTTC	CASSKPPGIDGYTF
TRBJ2-4	15	NA	TRBV7-9	NA	TGTGCCAGCAGCTTAACTTTCACCCGGGAAAACATTCAGTACTTC	CASSLTFTRENIQYF
TRBJ1-3	17	NA	TRBV5-1	NA	TGCGCCAGCACCTTTGGAAATTTAGGGGGGGCTGGAAACACCATATATTTT	CASTFGNLGGAGNTIYF
TRBJ2-2	16	TRBD1	TRBV3-1/TRBV3-2	NA	TGTGCCAGCAGCCACGTGGGACAGGGGTATACCGGGGAGCTGTTTTTT	CASSHVGQGYTGELFF
TRBJ1-5	15	NA	TRBV7-8	once	TGTGCCAGCAGCTCTCAACCAGGGTATGGTCAGCCCCAGCATTTT	CASSSQPGYGQPQHF
TRBJ2-7	15	TRBD1	TRBV7-6	NA	TGTGCCAGCAGCTTAGGCGGGACAGGATTCTACGAGCAGTACTTC	CASSLGGTGFYEQYF
TRBJ1-5	16	TRBD1	TRBV7-2	NA	TGTGCCAGCAGCTCCGGTGGGACAGGGCACAATCAGCCCCAGCATTTT	CASSSGGTGHNQPQHF
TRBJ2-1	15	NA	TRBV5-1	NA	TGCGCCAGCAGCTTGGAAGGGGTCGGAGTGGTTGAGCAGTTCTTC	CASSLEGVGVVEQFF
TRBJ1-6	13	NA	TRBV19	NA	TGTGCCAGTAGTATAAACGAGCGGCCACCCCTCCACTTT	CASSINERPPLHF
TRBJ2-1	12	NA	TRBV28	NA	TGTGCCAGCAGTCCCCTCTACAATGAGCAGTTCTTC	CASSPLYNEQFF
TRBJ2-5	17	NA	TRBV4-1	NA	TGCGCCAGCAGCCAAGTTGGAACGGGAGTAGAGGGAGAGACCCAGTACTTC	CASSQVGTGVEGETQYF
TRBJ2-1	15	NA	TRBV13	NA	TGTGCCAGCAGTCTCAGGTGGGCGCCTTACAATGAGCAGTTCTTC	CASSLRWAPYNEQFF
TRBJ2-1	13	NA	TRBV12-3/TRBV12-4	NA	TGTGCCAGCAGTTTAGCGGGGGCGGGTGAGCAGTTCTTC	CASSLAGAGEQFF
TRBJ2-7	13	NA	TRBV15	NA	TGTGCCACCAGCAGAGGAGGTACCTACGAGCAGTACTTC	CATSRGGTYEQYF
TRBJ2-3	21	NA	TRBV1	NA	TGCACCAGCAGCCAAGACCACAGCACCGGGACTAGCGGGAGGGCCCCCGATACGCAGTATTTT	CTSSQDHSTGTSGRAPDTQYF
TRBJ2-4	13	NA	TRBV19	NA	TGTGCCAGTAGGGATTTCAGGGGGGACATTCAGTACTTC	CASRDFRGDIQYF
TRBJ1-2	13	NA	TRBV5-1	once	TGCGCCAGCAGTTCGGACATTGGCTATGGCTACACCTTC	CASSSDIGYGYTF
TRBJ1-1	14	NA	TRBV3-1/TRBV3-2	NA	TGTGCCAGCAGCCATGGGCAAATGGGCACTGAAGCTTTCTTT	CASSHGQMGTEAFF
TRBJ1-5	13	TRBD1	TRBV4-2	few	TGTGCCAGCAGCCGGACAGGGGAACAGCCCCAGCATTTT	CASSRTGEQPQHF
TRBJ2-2	13	NA	TRBV10-3	NA	TGTGCCATCAGTGGGACAACGATCGGGGAGCTGTTTTTT	CAISGTTIGELFF
TRBJ1-1	14	NA	TRBV9	NA	TGTGCCAGCAGCGCTACAGGTCCCAACACTGAAGCTTTCTTT	CASSATGPNTEAFF
TRBJ2-1	13	TRBD1	TRBV12-3/TRBV12-4	NA	TGTGCCAGCAGTACAGGGGGCGGGAATGAGCAGTTCTTC	CASSTGGGNEQFF
TRBJ1-4	16	TRBD1	TRBV5-1	NA	TGCGCCAGCAGCTTGACCGGGACAGCAACTAATGAAAAACTGTTTTTT	CASSLTGTATNEKLFF
TRBJ2-3	16	TRBD2	TRBV27	NA	TGTGCCAGCAGTTGGGTCCGCGGGGGGAGCACAGATACGCAGTATTTT	CASSWVRGGSTDTQYF
TRBJ1-5	24	NA	TRBV21-1	NA	TGTGCCAGCAGCAAAGTTAAAGTTCGGTATGCAATCGGGGTCCGGACAGGGACTGAACAGCCCCAGCATTTT	CASSKVKVRYAIGVRTGTEQPQHF
TRBJ1-2	12	TRBD1	TRBV6-2/TRBV6-3	NA	TGTGCCAGCAGTCGGACAGGAGAAGGCTACACCTTC	CASSRTGEGYTF
TRBJ1-4	14	NA	TRBV28	NA	TGTGCCAGCAGTTTAGGGGAGATTGCAGAAAAACTGTTTTTT	CASSLGEIAEKLFF
TRBJ2-7	13	TRBD1	TRBV12-3/TRBV12-4	few	TGTGCCAGCAGACCCAGTGGGACAGTCGAGCAGTACTTC	CASRPSGTVEQYF